Shown below are 26 T cell receptor beta chains from a single sample sequenced in a study of glioma-infiltrating T cells. TCR alpha and beta CDR3 regions were amplified from RNA using iRepertoire nested multiplex PCR. MiXCR was run by TCRdb on the multiplex PCR reads, yielding one entry per CDR3 protein. The table shows more than 95,000 distinct CDR3 sequences, with roughly 25% occurring only once. Sequencing was performed on glioma tissue, nonneoplastic brain tissue, or PBMCs (not recorded which). The receptors originated from a human donor with low-grade glioma or glioblastoma, undergoing nonglioma brain surgery, or in good health (not recorded which).

CDR3 sequence (DNA): TGCGCCAGCAGCATACAGGGACCGCAAGAGACCCAGTACTTC. It codes for CASSIQGPQETQYF. The chain joins TRBV5-1 to TRBJ2-5; D may be TRBD1 (6 bases). CDR3 size: 14 residues. Germline CDR1 and CDR2: SGHRS and YFSETQ. V shed 4 bases and J shed 2 bases, with 12 bases lying between them.

V and J are TRBV14 and TRBJ2-7, with 9 nucleotides matching TRBD1. Trimming cost V 3 bases and J 7 bases; bases outside gene matches: 10. Germline V lookup: CDR1 SGHDN, CDR2 FVKESK. The CDR3 runs to 15 residues. CDR3 sequence (DNA): TGTGCCAGCAGCCAGTTGGGACAGGGTTACAATGAGCAGTACTTC. Translated, it gives CASSQLGQGYNEQYF.

The chain employs TRBV29-1 and TRBJ1-2; a possible D gene is TRBD1 (6 bases). The germline gives CDR1 SQVTM, CDR2 ANQGSEA. The germline V and J ends were trimmed by 6 bases and 4 bases, with 9 bases remaining between them. This CDR3 region has 11 residues. CDR3 residues: CSVPGAYGYTF. The CDR3 bases are TGCAGCGTCCCGGGGGCCTATGGCTACACCTTC.

The sample holds many counts of this clonotype. The CDR3 nucleotides are TGTGCCAGCAGTCTGGGACTAGCGGGAGGAGCTCTTCACAATGAGCAGTTCTTC. Amino acid sequence: CASSLGLAGGALHNEQFF. The chain recombines TRBV25-1 with TRBJ2-1; 15 bases align to TRBD2. V shed 5 bases, J shed 5 bases, and the junction held 10 bases outside the gene matches. The CDR3 has 18 amino acids. Germline-derived CDR1 and CDR2 are MGHDK and SYGVNS.

This clonotype was detected ten times or more. The chain carries TRBV28 and TRBJ1-3; 7 nucleotides line up with TRBD1. The CDR3 has 15 amino acids. With V trimmed by 4 bases and J by 1 base, 4 bases remained unmatched. From germline, CDR1 is MDHEN and CDR2 SYDVKM. The CDR3 bases are TGTGCCAGCAGTTCCGGGACAGTTTCTGGAAACACCATATATTTT. This codes for CASSSGTVSGNTIYF.

Note on this clonotype: A much bigger clone sits one base away, suggesting this may be a read error. The chain employs TRBV2 and TRBJ1-5; D tentatively reads TRBD1 or TRBD2 (5 bases each). The J call may be faulty, since TRBJ2-3 better matches the DNA end. The CDR3 runs to 15 residues. The germline gives CDR1 SNHLY, CDR2 FYNNEI. The CDR3 reads CASSLDIASNQPQYF. The CDR3 nucleotides are TGTGCCAGCAGCCTGGACATCGCTAGCAATCAGCCCCAGTATTTT.

This clonotype was picked up many times. The V call is TRBV28, the J call TRBJ2-1; 15 bases fit TRBD2. V was pared by 5 bases and J by 7 bases, with 6 bases of the junction left unmatched. Germline V CDR1 and CDR2: MDHEN, SYDVKM. The CDR3 sequence is 16 residues long. CDR3 sequence: CASSTAGTSGRNEQFF. The CDR3 nucleotides read TGTGCCAGCAGTACCGCCGGGACTAGCGGGAGGAATGAGCAGTTCTTC.

This clonotype was seen at least ten times. The V gene is TRBV5-4, the J gene TRBJ2-5; tentatively, D is TRBD2 (5 bases). Trimming removed 0 bases from V and 5 bases from J, with 11 bases in between. The CDR3 has 14 amino acids. Germline V gives CDR1 SGHNT, CDR2 YYREEE (reference sequence). The chain's CDR3 is CASSLGLAGETQYF. Written as DNA, the CDR3 is TGTGCCAGCAGCTTGGGGCTAGCCGGGGAGACCCAGTACTTC. The entire variable domain, with the rest obtained from reference TRBV5-4 and TRBJ2-5, is as follows: ETGVTQSPTHLIKTRGQQVTLRCSSQSGHNTVSWYQQALGQGPQFIFQYYREEENGRGNFPPRFSGLQFPNYSSELNVNALELDDSALYLCASSLGLAGETQYFGPGTRLLVL.

The count of this clonotype is one. Mismatch with germline at one junction end may stem from a read error. The J gene is TRBJ1-3, the V gene TRBV3-1; D might be TRBD1 (5 bases). Germline V gene sequence: CDR1 LGHDT, CDR2 YNNKEL (reference sequence). This CDR3 has 14 residues. The CDR3 DNA is TGTGCCAGCAGCGCTGGACACTCTGGAAACAACATATATTTT. It encodes CASSAGHSGNNIYF.

On this clonotype: A single base separates this from a much larger clone, so it may be a read error. The conserved final phenylalanine or tryptophan is absent from the CDR3, which likely points to a read error. This chain uses TRBV2 with TRBJ1-4; D is perhaps TRBD1 (5 bases). Germline CDR1 is SNHLY and CDR2 is FYNNEI. The length of the CDR3 is 14 residues. V was shortened by 3 bases and J by 5 bases, with 10 bases between the two germline ends. CDR3 loop: CASSDGRANEKLFL. CDR3 in DNA: TGTGCCAGCAGTGACGGCAGGGCAAATGAAAAACTGTTTCTT.

The chain is built from TRBV12-3 or TRBV12-4 and TRBJ2-3, with D unclear. The V end was cut by 1 base, the J end by 2 bases, with 10 bases between. The CDR3 is 15 amino acids. CDR3 nucleotides: TGTGCCAGCAGTTTAGGACTTGAATCCACAGATACGCAGTATTTT. The encoded protein is CASSLGLESTDTQYF.

This clonotype has a count of ten or more. The rearrangement links TRBV2 to TRBJ2-5; D tentatively reads TRBD1 or TRBD2 (5 bases each). The CDR3 contains 18 residues. V was shortened by 1 base and J by 3 bases, with 21 bases between the two germline ends. The germline gives CDR1 SNHLY, CDR2 FYNNEI. CDR3 DNA: TGTGCCAGCAGTGAAGAATACACCGTTAGCGAGACAGAAGAGACCCAGTACTTC. The encoded protein is CASSEEYTVSETEETQYF.

This clonotype was detected ten times or more. The chain combines TRBV18 with TRBJ1-1; no clear D. Germline-derived CDR1 and CDR2 are KGHSH and LQKENI. The CDR3 covers 16 residues. V lost 0 bases, J lost 0 bases, and 11 bases lay in between. Here the CDR3 reads CASSPPRGTMNTEAFF. As DNA, the CDR3 is TGTGCCAGCTCACCACCGCGAGGTACCATGAACACTGAAGCTTTCTTT.

This clonotype was recorded at least ten times. This chain links TRBV6-1 with TRBJ2-4; TRBD2 aligns across 8 bases. Germline values: CDR1 MNHNS, CDR2 SASEGT. V trimming: 6 bases; J trimming: 0 bases; junction bases outside the gene matches: 13. The CDR3 totals 18 residues. CDR3 sequence reads: CASSPGGAGGLAKNIQYF. As DNA, the CDR3 is TGTGCCAGCAGCCCTGGGGGGGCGGGGGGTCTAGCCAAAAACATTCAGTACTTC.

The chain combines TRBV7-9 with TRBJ2-5, with 11 bases matching TRBD1. Trimming cost V 10 bases and J 4 bases; bases outside gene matches: 8. Germline V gives CDR1 SEHNR, CDR2 FQNEAQ (reference sequence). The CDR3 spans 14 residues. CDR3 nucleotide sequence: TGTGCCATCCGCCGGACAGGGGGCACAGAGACCCAGTACTTC. As protein: CAIRRTGGTETQYF.

This clonotype has ten or more counts. V gene TRBV4-1 combines with J gene TRBJ2-1, with D perhaps matching TRBD2 (5 bases). The length of the CDR3 is 14 residues. V dropped 4 bases and J dropped 8 bases, with 15 bases sitting between them. CDR1 MGHRA and CDR2 YSYEKL come from the germline V gene. The CDR3 DNA is TGCGCCAGCAGCCTTCAACTAGGCGGAGATGAGCAGTTCTTC. It codes for CASSLQLGGDEQFF.

This clonotype has only a few counts. Possible read error: a much larger clone is one base away. The gene calls are TRBV20-1 and TRBJ2-7; 11 positions agree with TRBD2. Per the germline V gene, CDR1 is DFQATT and CDR2 is SNEGSKA (reference sequence). The length of the CDR3 is 14 residues. With 5 bases clipped from V and 6 bases from J, the junction kept 9 bases outside the gene matches. The CDR3 nucleotides are TGCAGTGCTGAACTAGCGGGAGATTGGAGCGAGCAGTACTTC. Its protein product is CSAELAGDWSEQYF.

Relative to its sample, this clonotype is medium-sized. The chain recombines TRBV6-6 with TRBJ2-3, with TRBD1 matching 10 bases. The J segment lost 2 bases and the V segment lost 2 bases, leaving 7 bases of the junction unmatched. The CDR3 contains 17 residues. Looked up from germline, CDR1 is MNHNY and CDR2 is SVGAGI (reference sequence). The CDR3: CASSYGSGTGVTDTQYF. The CDR3, as DNA: TGTGCCAGCAGTTACGGCTCCGGGACAGGGGTCACAGATACGCAGTATTTT.

This clonotype was observed a single time. The gene calls are TRBV20-1 and TRBJ1-5; D is ambiguous. CDR1 is DFQATT, CDR2 SNEGSKA, per germline (reference sequence). The germline V and J ends were trimmed by 6 bases and 5 bases, with 20 bases remaining between them. The CDR3 consists of 15 residues. The chain's CDR3 is CSATGRESLYQPQHF. CDR3 bases: TGCAGTGCCACTGGCCGGGAGTCACTTTATCAGCCCCAGCATTTT.

This clonotype was counted a few times. The rearrangement links TRBV12-3 or TRBV12-4 to TRBJ2-7; D is unclear. V gave up 5 bases and J gave up 1 base, with 6 bases separating them. The CDR3 contains 12 residues. This CDR3 reads CASSRRSYEQYF. The CDR3 nucleotides are TGTGCCAGCAGTCGAAGATCCTACGAGCAGTACTTC.

This clonotype was seen repeatedly, ten times or more. The rearrangement joins TRBV7-8 to TRBJ2-7; TRBD2 matches 8 bases. The J segment lost 3 bases and the V segment lost 2 bases, leaving 3 bases of the junction unmatched. Germline assignment: CDR1 SGHVS and CDR2 FQNEAQ. The CDR3 sequence is 14 residues long. DNA of the CDR3: TGTGCCAGCAGCTTACGACTAGCGAACTACGAGCAGTACTTC. This translates into CASSLRLANYEQYF.

Comments on this clonotype: Given a much more abundant clone one base away, this may be a read error. The V call is TRBV3-1, the J call TRBJ2-7; D remains ambiguous. Germline lookup yields CDR1 LGHDT and CDR2 YNNKEL (reference sequence). V was trimmed by 1 base and J by 6 bases, leaving 10 bases between them. This CDR3 has 13 residues. CDR3 in amino acids: CASSQALSSEQYF. In nucleotides, the CDR3 is TGTGCCAGCAGCCAAGCTCTTAGCAGCGAGCAGTACTTC.

This clonotype was observed at least ten times. The rearrangement links TRBV20-1 to TRBJ1-1; 7 nucleotides agree with TRBD1. The V gene's germline CDR1 is DFQATT and CDR2 SNEGSKA (reference sequence). The CDR3 runs 13 residues. The V and J ends lost 6 bases and 4 bases, in that order; junction bases with no gene match: 8. CDR3 in DNA: TGCAGTGCCATAGGACAGGTCCCCACTGAAGCTTTCTTT. Its translation: CSAIGQVPTEAFF.

On this clonotype: The germline gene is not matched at one end of the junction; a read error may be the cause. The gene calls are TRBV7-9 and TRBJ2-1; a weak D match, TRBD2 (6 bases). The CDR3 covers 16 residues. CDR1 is SEHNR and CDR2 is FQNEAQ in the germline V gene (reference sequence). The CDR3 DNA sequence: TGTGCCAGCCGCTTAATTCGCGGGGACCCCTCCAATGAGCAGTTCTTC. Its translation is CASRLIRGDPSNEQFF.

This clonotype has just a few counts. This chain links TRBV19 with TRBJ2-7; 8 nucleotides agree with TRBD2. This CDR3 is 16 amino acids long. V shed 7 bases and J 0 bases; nucleotides not matched to a gene: 11. CDR1 and CDR2 (germline): LNHDA, SQIVND (reference sequence). The CDR3 DNA is TGTGCCAGTAAGGCCCTTACTAGCGGTACCTCCTACGAGCAGTACTTC. It specifies CASKALTSGTSYEQYF. The whole variable domain, filled in from reference TRBV19 and TRBJ2-7, reads DGGITQSPKYLFRKEGQNVTLSCEQNLNHDAMYWYRQDPGQGLRLIYYSQIVNDFQKGDIAEGYSVSREKKESFPLTVTSAQKNPTAFYLCASKALTSGTSYEQYFGPGTRLTVT.

This chain uses TRBV6-6 with TRBJ2-7; no clear D. The CDR3 contains 16 residues. V was clipped by 6 bases and J by 0 bases, with 18 bases between them. The germline V gene has CDR1 MNHNY and CDR2 SVGAGI (reference sequence). The CDR3 is CASSYALTIPSYEQYF. DNA for the CDR3: TGTGCCAGCAGCTACGCACTAACGATACCCTCCTACGAGCAGTACTTC.